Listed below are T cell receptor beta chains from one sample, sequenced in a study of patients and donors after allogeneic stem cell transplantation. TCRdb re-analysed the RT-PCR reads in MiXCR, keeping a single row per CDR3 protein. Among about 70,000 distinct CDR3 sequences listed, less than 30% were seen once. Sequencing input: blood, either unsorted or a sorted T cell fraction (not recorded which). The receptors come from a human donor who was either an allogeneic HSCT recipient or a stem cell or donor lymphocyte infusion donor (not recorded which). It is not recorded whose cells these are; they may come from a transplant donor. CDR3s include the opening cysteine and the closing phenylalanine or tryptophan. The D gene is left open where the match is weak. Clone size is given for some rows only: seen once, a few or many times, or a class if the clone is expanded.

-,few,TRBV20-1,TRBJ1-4,CSSVGGNEKLFF,TGCAGTTCCGTAGGCGGGAATGAAAAACTGTTTTTT
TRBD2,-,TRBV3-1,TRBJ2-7,CASSQVVREGYEQYF,TGTGCCAGCAGCCAAGTGGTCAGGGAGGGCTACGAGCAGTACTTC
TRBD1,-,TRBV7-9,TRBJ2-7,CASSFGTGTGAYEQYF,TGTGCCAGCAGCTTTGGGACCGGGACAGGGGCCTACGAGCAGTACTTC
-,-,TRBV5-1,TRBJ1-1,CASSLGKGRLGDTEAFF,TGCGCCAGCAGCTTAGGAAAGGGACGCCTTGGGGACACTGAAGCTTTCTTT
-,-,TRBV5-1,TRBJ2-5,CASSWNRVWETQYF,TGCGCCAGCAGCTGGAACAGGGTCTGGGAGACCCAGTACTTC
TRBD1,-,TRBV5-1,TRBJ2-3,CASSLGSGQGADTQYF,TGCGCCAGCAGCTTAGGTTCGGGACAGGGGGCAGATACGCAGTATTTT
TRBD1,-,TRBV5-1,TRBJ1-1,CASSLKVRGLENTEAFF,TGCGCCAGCAGCTTGAAGGTCAGGGGGCTAGAGAACACTGAAGCTTTCTTT
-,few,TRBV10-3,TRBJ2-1,CAISDRGKSSYNEQFF,TGTGCCATCAGTGATAGGGGGAAGAGCTCCTACAATGAGCAGTTCTTC
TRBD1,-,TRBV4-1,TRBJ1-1,CASSQGASGTADTEAFF,TGCGCCAGCAGCCAAGGCGCTTCCGGGACAGCTGACACTGAAGCTTTCTTT
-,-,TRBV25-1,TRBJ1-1,CASSATGSTEAFF,TGTGCCAGCAGTGCTACAGGGTCCACTGAAGCTTTCTTT
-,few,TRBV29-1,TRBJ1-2,CSGITGLYGYTF,TGCAGCGGTATAACAGGGCTCTATGGCTACACCTTC
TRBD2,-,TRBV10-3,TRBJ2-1,CAIAGLAGYNEQFF,TGTGCCATCGCGGGACTAGCGGGATACAATGAGCAGTTCTTC
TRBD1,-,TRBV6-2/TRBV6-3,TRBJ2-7,CASRRQGGTYEQYF,TGTGCCAGCAGAAGACAGGGCGGTACCTACGAGCAGTACTTC
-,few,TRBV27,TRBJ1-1,CASSSRTEAFF,TGTGCCAGCAGTTCCCGAACTGAAGCTTTCTTT
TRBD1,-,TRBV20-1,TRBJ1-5,CSATAYGTGSQPQHF,TGCAGTGCTACCGCTTACGGGACAGGGAGTCAGCCCCAGCATTTT
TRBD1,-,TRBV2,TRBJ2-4,CASGFDRGNIQYF,TGTGCCAGCGGTTTCGACAGGGGAAACATTCAGTACTTC